This T cell receptor beta chain was identified in a study of blood T cell repertoires in COVID-19. Looking at the study overall: Sites across the United States, Italy and Spain contributed samples from acute and convalescent COVID-19.

CDR1 and CDR2 from the germline V gene are SGHNT and YYREEE (reference sequence). V gave up 0 bases and J gave up 0 bases; unmatched junction bases: 3. The CDR3 contains 16 residues. Under the authors' procedure: Amplification from reference gene primers served as the basis for estimated nucleated cell counts. TCRdb's copy holds only in-frame clones and misses some; the assay was immunoSEQ multiplex PCR. The V and J calls and clone size are taken from that table; D and trimming were inferred from the DNA. The table has fewer than 350,000 clones, approximately 90% seen once. The cohort comprised adults aged about 18 to 100 years residing in approximately 25 US areas. Categorization into cohorts depended on clinical history that participants reported.

This TCR derives from a woman in her 40s who had recovered from COVID-19. Specimen: PBMCs or T cells enriched from blood (not recorded which). This chain connects TRBV5-4 to TRBJ2-7; 10 bases are a match to TRBD2. The CDR3 nucleotides are TGTGCCAGCAGCTTGGGGCTAGCGGGGGACTCCTACGAGCAGTACTTC. This encodes CASSLGLAGDSYEQYF.